The rows below give T cell receptor beta chains drawn from one sample of a study of OX40 agonist ivuxolimab in advanced cancers. Profiled with immunoSEQ multiplex PCR; TCRdb holds only in-frame clones, not every one. The sample lists tens of thousands of clones; 86% were seen once. Specimen: CD4+ or CD8+ T cells sorted from blood, collected in a trial of the OX40 agonist ivuxolimab. These receptors all come from an adult with an advanced solid tumor such as melanoma, head and neck, liver or kidney cancer. CDR3s include the opening cysteine and the closing phenylalanine or tryptophan. D genes are given only for firm matches. The listing skips clone size in some rows; elsewhere it reads once, few, many or a size class.

v_gene: TRBV5-1
d_gene: NA
abundance: NA
j_gene: TRBJ1-6
CDR3aa: CASSLGRGGGSNSPLHF
CDR3nt: TGCGCCAGCAGCTTGGGGAGAGGTGGGGGGAGCAATTCACCCCTCCACTTT

v_gene: TRBV2
d_gene: NA
abundance: NA
j_gene: TRBJ2-7
CDR3aa: CASSKRDEQYF
CDR3nt: TGTGCCAGCAGTAAAAGAGACGAGCAGTACTTC

v_gene: TRBV30
d_gene: NA
abundance: NA
j_gene: TRBJ1-3
CDR3aa: CAWTASLGNTIYF
CDR3nt: TGTGCCTGGACAGCAAGTCTCGGAAACACCATATATTTT

v_gene: TRBV19
d_gene: NA
abundance: NA
j_gene: TRBJ1-1
CDR3aa: CASSIDGTTNTEAFF
CDR3nt: TGTGCCAGTAGTATAGATGGGACAACGAACACTGAAGCTTTCTTT

v_gene: TRBV6-1
d_gene: NA
abundance: NA
j_gene: TRBJ1-5
CDR3aa: CATEQGERQPQHF
CDR3nt: TGTGCCACGGAACAGGGAGAGCGGCAGCCCCAGCATTTT

v_gene: TRBV18
d_gene: NA
abundance: NA
j_gene: TRBJ2-7
CDR3aa: CASSPPGGGRTYEQYF
CDR3nt: TGTGCCAGCTCACCACCAGGAGGGGGGAGGACCTACGAGCAGTACTTC

v_gene: TRBV9
d_gene: TRBD2
abundance: few
j_gene: TRBJ2-5
CDR3aa: CASSVTSDQETQYF
CDR3nt: TGTGCCAGCAGCGTAACTAGCGACCAAGAGACCCAGTACTTC

v_gene: TRBV25-1
d_gene: TRBD1
abundance: NA
j_gene: TRBJ1-2
CDR3aa: CASRRQGSLGGYTF
CDR3nt: TGTGCCAGCAGGCGACAGGGCTCTTTGGGAGGCTACACCTTC

v_gene: TRBV6-5
d_gene: NA
abundance: NA
j_gene: TRBJ1-5
CDR3aa: CASSYSDGFNQPQHF
CDR3nt: TGTGCCAGCAGTTACTCTGACGGCTTTAATCAGCCCCAGCATTTT

v_gene: TRBV5-1
d_gene: NA
abundance: NA
j_gene: TRBJ1-6
CDR3aa: CASSLEVSSNSPLHF
CDR3nt: TGCGCCAGCAGCTTGGAAGTTAGCAGTAATTCACCCCTCCACTTT

v_gene: TRBV15
d_gene: NA
abundance: NA
j_gene: TRBJ2-2
CDR3aa: CATTDGANTGELFF
CDR3nt: TGTGCCACCACAGACGGAGCGAACACCGGGGAGCTGTTTTTT

v_gene: TRBV18
d_gene: NA
abundance: NA
j_gene: TRBJ1-5
CDR3aa: CASSPDSNQPQHF
CDR3nt: TGTGCCAGCTCACCGGACAGCAATCAGCCCCAGCATTTT

v_gene: TRBV7-2
d_gene: NA
abundance: NA
j_gene: TRBJ1-1
CDR3aa: CTSSAQHMNTEAFF
CDR3nt: TGTACCAGCAGCGCACAGCACATGAACACTGAAGCTTTCTTT

v_gene: TRBV5-1
d_gene: NA
abundance: NA
j_gene: TRBJ2-3
CDR3aa: CASGTQRSSTDTQYF
CDR3nt: TGCGCCAGTGGGACGCAGCGGAGTAGCACAGATACGCAGTATTTT

v_gene: TRBV11-3
d_gene: NA
abundance: NA
j_gene: TRBJ2-7
CDR3aa: CASSITHAESYEQYF
CDR3nt: TGTGCCAGCAGCATTACCCACGCCGAATCCTACGAGCAGTACTTC

v_gene: TRBV5-1
d_gene: TRBD1
abundance: NA
j_gene: TRBJ2-6
CDR3aa: CASSRFDRDLPGANVLTF
CDR3nt: TGCGCCAGCTCTCGCTTCGACAGGGACCTGCCTGGGGCCAACGTCCTGACTTTC

v_gene: TRBV27
d_gene: NA
abundance: NA
j_gene: TRBJ2-7
CDR3aa: CASSLPNRVGNEQYF
CDR3nt: TGTGCCAGCAGTTTACCCAACAGGGTGGGGAACGAGCAGTACTTC

v_gene: TRBV19
d_gene: TRBD2
abundance: NA
j_gene: TRBJ2-1
CDR3aa: CASSIDGAGGSDEQFF
CDR3nt: TGTGCCAGTAGTATAGATGGAGCGGGAGGCTCTGATGAGCAGTTCTTC

v_gene: TRBV6-5
d_gene: NA
abundance: NA
j_gene: TRBJ2-3
CDR3aa: CASIAPGTDTQYF
CDR3nt: TGTGCCAGCATCGCTCCAGGGACAGATACGCAGTATTTT

v_gene: TRBV5-1
d_gene: TRBD1
abundance: NA
j_gene: TRBJ1-2
CDR3aa: CASSQPGTVYGYTF
CDR3nt: TGCGCCAGCAGCCAACCCGGGACAGTCTATGGCTACACCTTC

v_gene: TRBV11-2
d_gene: NA
abundance: NA
j_gene: TRBJ2-5
CDR3aa: CASRPISGAGEGETQYF
CDR3nt: TGTGCCAGCAGACCTATCTCGGGGGCGGGAGAAGGGGAGACCCAGTACTTC

v_gene: TRBV9
d_gene: NA
abundance: few
j_gene: TRBJ2-1
CDR3aa: CASSVGPTSSYNEQFF
CDR3nt: TGTGCCAGCAGCGTAGGACCGACGAGCTCCTACAATGAGCAGTTCTTC

v_gene: TRBV6-1
d_gene: NA
abundance: NA
j_gene: TRBJ1-6
CDR3aa: CASSELPFVSSYNSPLHF
CDR3nt: TGTGCCAGCAGTGAACTCCCCTTTGTTAGCTCCTATAATTCACCCCTCCACTTT

v_gene: TRBV9
d_gene: TRBD2
abundance: NA
j_gene: TRBJ2-5
CDR3aa: CASSEGLAEETQYF
CDR3nt: TGTGCCAGCAGCGAGGGACTAGCTGAGGAGACCCAGTACTTC

v_gene: TRBV19
d_gene: NA
abundance: NA
j_gene: TRBJ1-2
CDR3aa: CATESNYGYTF
CDR3nt: TGTGCCACGGAATCCAACTATGGCTACACCTTC

v_gene: TRBV7-7
d_gene: NA
abundance: NA
j_gene: TRBJ1-4
CDR3aa: CASSQVHNEKLFF
CDR3nt: TGTGCCAGCAGCCAGGTCCATAATGAAAAACTGTTTTTT

v_gene: TRBV5-1
d_gene: TRBD2
abundance: NA
j_gene: TRBJ2-5
CDR3aa: CASSLSETSGRKQYF
CDR3nt: TGCGCCAGCAGCTTGAGTGAGACTAGCGGGAGAAAGCAGTACTTC

v_gene: TRBV9
d_gene: NA
abundance: NA
j_gene: TRBJ2-5
CDR3aa: CASSPLQGTRKYF
CDR3nt: TGTGCCAGCAGCCCCCTTCAGGGGACAAGGAAGTACTTC

v_gene: TRBV5-4
d_gene: TRBD1
abundance: NA
j_gene: TRBJ2-5
CDR3aa: CASSSGTGGGLETQYF
CDR3nt: TGTGCCAGCAGCTCCGGGACAGGGGGCGGCCTAGAGACCCAGTACTTC

v_gene: TRBV9
d_gene: TRBD2
abundance: NA
j_gene: TRBJ2-5
CDR3aa: CASSQRGYQETQYF
CDR3nt: TGTGCCAGCAGCCAGCGGGGCTACCAAGAGACCCAGTACTTC

v_gene: TRBV19
d_gene: NA
abundance: NA
j_gene: TRBJ2-5
CDR3aa: CASSILGIQETQYF
CDR3nt: TGTGCCAGTAGTATCTTAGGGATCCAAGAGACCCAGTACTTC

v_gene: TRBV5-6
d_gene: NA
abundance: NA
j_gene: TRBJ2-7
CDR3aa: CASSRGLPYEQYF
CDR3nt: TGTGCCAGCAGCCGGGGTCTCCCCTACGAGCAGTACTTC

v_gene: TRBV18
d_gene: NA
abundance: NA
j_gene: TRBJ2-5
CDR3aa: CASSPPRGAGNQETQYF
CDR3nt: TGTGCCAGCTCACCCCCCCGGGGTGCGGGAAACCAAGAGACCCAGTACTTC

v_gene: TRBV29-1
d_gene: TRBD2
abundance: few
j_gene: TRBJ2-7
CDR3aa: CSVEGRRGGNEQYF
CDR3nt: TGCAGCGTTGAAGGCCGGCGGGGGGGGAACGAGCAGTACTTC

v_gene: TRBV30
d_gene: NA
abundance: NA
j_gene: TRBJ2-3
CDR3aa: CAWTADVTDTQYF
CDR3nt: TGTGCCTGGACGGCAGATGTCACAGATACGCAGTATTTT

v_gene: TRBV28
d_gene: NA
abundance: NA
j_gene: TRBJ2-1
CDR3aa: CASSSYGDEQFF
CDR3nt: TGTGCCAGCAGTTCCTACGGAGATGAGCAGTTCTTC

v_gene: TRBV19
d_gene: TRBD2
abundance: NA
j_gene: TRBJ2-7
CDR3aa: CASSIGLAPTYEQYF
CDR3nt: TGTGCCAGTAGTATCGGACTAGCCCCGACCTACGAGCAGTACTTC

v_gene: TRBV28
d_gene: NA
abundance: NA
j_gene: TRBJ2-2
CDR3aa: CASNPPGETNTGELFF
CDR3nt: TGTGCCAGCAATCCACCGGGGGAGACGAACACCGGGGAGCTGTTTTTT

v_gene: TRBV23-1
d_gene: NA
abundance: once
j_gene: TRBJ1-6
CDR3aa: CARVFTSSYNSPLHF
CDR3nt: TGCGCCAGAGTGTTCACCAGCTCCTATAATTCACCCCTCCACTTT

v_gene: TRBV10-3
d_gene: TRBD2
abundance: NA
j_gene: TRBJ2-1
CDR3aa: CASDGAGGGNEQFF
CDR3nt: TGTGCCAGCGATGGGGCGGGAGGGGGGAATGAGCAGTTCTTC

v_gene: TRBV5-6
d_gene: NA
abundance: NA
j_gene: TRBJ1-2
CDR3aa: CASSLGPEGGPYGYTF
CDR3nt: TGTGCCAGCAGCTTGGGTCCCGAGGGGGGGCCCTATGGCTACACCTTC

v_gene: TRBV7-6
d_gene: NA
abundance: NA
j_gene: TRBJ1-1
CDR3aa: CASSLSRDTEAFF
CDR3nt: TGTGCCAGCAGCTTATCAAGGGACACTGAAGCTTTCTTT

v_gene: TRBV11-2
d_gene: NA
abundance: NA
j_gene: TRBJ1-3
CDR3aa: CASSSLRRGSGNTIYF
CDR3nt: TGTGCCAGCAGCTCCCTCCGCCGGGGGAGCGGAAACACCATATATTTT

v_gene: TRBV5-5
d_gene: TRBD1
abundance: NA
j_gene: TRBJ2-7
CDR3aa: CASSPTGTGDREQYF
CDR3nt: TGTGCCAGCAGCCCAACCGGGACAGGGGATAGGGAGCAGTACTTC

v_gene: TRBV2
d_gene: NA
abundance: NA
j_gene: TRBJ1-1
CDR3aa: CASSEVRTQNTEAFF
CDR3nt: TGTGCCAGCAGTGAAGTTCGGACCCAGAACACTGAAGCTTTCTTT

v_gene: TRBV11-1
d_gene: TRBD2
abundance: NA
j_gene: TRBJ2-7
CDR3aa: CASSRGLAEKGEQYF
CDR3nt: TGTGCCAGCAGCCGAGGACTAGCGGAGAAGGGCGAGCAGTACTTC

v_gene: TRBV5-1
d_gene: NA
abundance: NA
j_gene: TRBJ1-3
CDR3aa: CASSPRDQSSGNTIYF
CDR3nt: TGCGCCAGCAGCCCCCGGGACCAAAGCTCTGGAAACACCATATATTTT

v_gene: TRBV7-2
d_gene: NA
abundance: NA
j_gene: TRBJ1-5
CDR3aa: CASSFNGGPNQPQHF
CDR3nt: TGTGCCAGCAGCTTTAATGGGGGACCGAATCAGCCCCAGCATTTT

v_gene: TRBV6-5
d_gene: NA
abundance: NA
j_gene: TRBJ2-7
CDR3aa: CASSREPAYEQYF
CDR3nt: TGTGCCAGCAGCCGGGAGCCAGCTTACGAGCAGTACTTC

v_gene: TRBV27
d_gene: NA
abundance: NA
j_gene: TRBJ2-2
CDR3aa: CASSFMSGAGELFF
CDR3nt: TGTGCCAGCAGTTTTATGTCCGGCGCCGGGGAGCTGTTTTTT

v_gene: TRBV7-2
d_gene: NA
abundance: NA
j_gene: TRBJ1-2
CDR3aa: CASSTLGAGYTF
CDR3nt: TGTGCCAGCTCAACGTTGGGGGCAGGCTACACCTTC

v_gene: TRBV10-3
d_gene: NA
abundance: NA
j_gene: TRBJ1-1
CDR3aa: CAISENHGGNAEAFF
CDR3nt: TGTGCCATCAGTGAGAACCACGGGGGTAATGCTGAAGCTTTCTTT

v_gene: TRBV6-6
d_gene: TRBD2
abundance: NA
j_gene: TRBJ2-3
CDR3aa: CASSGAGTFTDTQYF
CDR3nt: TGTGCCAGCAGTGGAGCGGGGACTTTCACAGATACGCAGTATTTT